A selection of T cell receptor beta chains follows, all from one sample in a study of blood T cell repertoires in COVID-19. Profiling relied on immunoSEQ multiplex PCR, and the TCRdb table lists in-frame clones only, not all of them. The repertoire holds tens of thousands of clones, 88% seen once, with 5.8% in the top ten. The source material was peripheral blood. Receptors were obtained from a man aged 45-65 years with active COVID-19. Each CDR3 is given with its conserved first and last residue. The D gene is left open where the match is weak. For some rows the clone size is stated as once, few or many, or as a class when expanded; others skip it.

v_gene	j_gene	d_gene	abundance	CDR3nt	CDR3aa
TRBV5-1	TRBJ1-6	TRBD1	once	TGCGCCAGCAGTCTACAGGGGGCCGATTCACCCCTCCACTTT	CASSLQGADSPLHF
TRBV4-2	TRBJ2-2	TRBD2	NA	TGTGCCAGCAGCCAAGATGGGACTAGCGGGATAGAAACCGGGGAGCTGTTTTTT	CASSQDGTSGIETGELFF
TRBV6-5	TRBJ2-5	NA	NA	TGTGCCAGCAGTCCTCTAGGAGGGCGAGGAGAGACCCAGTACTTC	CASSPLGGRGETQYF
TRBV2	TRBJ2-2	TRBD2	NA	TGTGCCAGCAGTGAAGGGACTAGCGGGGTCTACACCGGGGAGCTGTTTTTT	CASSEGTSGVYTGELFF
TRBV7-6	TRBJ2-3	TRBD1	NA	TGTGCCAGCAGCTTCGGCGGGACAGGGTTTCAAGATACGCAGTATTTT	CASSFGGTGFQDTQYF
TRBV15	TRBJ2-4	TRBD2	once	TGTGCCACCAGCCGGGAGGGTGATCGAAACATTCAGTACTTC	CATSREGDRNIQYF
TRBV6-6	TRBJ1-1	NA	few	TGTGCCAGCACTTTTGGGGGGGGCCCTTCTGGCACTGAAGCTTTCTTT	CASTFGGGPSGTEAFF
TRBV7-2	TRBJ2-5	TRBD2	NA	TGTGCCAGCAGCCCTCCCTCTCTAGCGGCCGGCAGAAAGACCCAGTACTTC	CASSPPSLAAGRKTQYF
TRBV2	TRBJ2-7	TRBD2	NA	TGTGCCAGCAGTGGGCCGGGACTAGACAAAGGCGAGCAGTACTTC	CASSGPGLDKGEQYF
TRBV5-1	TRBJ2-1	NA	NA	TGCGCCAGCAGCTTAACCGGCTACAATGAGCAGTTCTTC	CASSLTGYNEQFF
TRBV29-1	TRBJ2-3	NA	NA	TGCAGCGTTCCTGAATATCCAAGTACTAGCTTGAATGCAGATACGCAGTATTTT	CSVPEYPSTSLNADTQYF
TRBV5-6	TRBJ2-7	TRBD1	NA	TGTGCCAGCAGCATCGACAGGGTAACATACGAGCAGTACTTC	CASSIDRVTYEQYF
TRBV27	TRBJ2-7	TRBD2	NA	TGTGCCAGCAGTATGCGGGGGACCTGGGAGCAGTACTTC	CASSMRGTWEQYF
TRBV4-3	TRBJ2-7	TRBD1	NA	TGCGCCAGCAGCCAAGATCGACTCGACAGGGGGCCATACTACGAGCAGTACTTC	CASSQDRLDRGPYYEQYF